This is a list of T cell receptor beta chains from one sample in a study of blood T cell repertoires in COVID-19. Sequenced by immunoSEQ multiplex PCR; TCRdb stores in-frame clones only, minus some. The table has about 390,000 clones, about 83% seen once. Sequenced: PBMCs or T cells enriched from blood (not recorded which). The receptors derive from a woman between 45 and 60 years old who had recovered from COVID-19. Each CDR3 is given with its conserved first and last residue. A D gene is named only where the DNA matches it firmly. Where a row states a size, it is once, few, many or the class of an expanded clone; other rows omit it.

TRBD2 | TRBJ2-5 | NA | TRBV7-2 | CASRRGGSGGLETQYF | TGTGCCAGCAGGCGGGGAGGTAGCGGGGGGCTAGAGACCCAGTACTTC
TRBD1 | TRBJ1-2 | once | TRBV15 | CATSSFEGGGYGYTF | TGTGCCACCAGCAGCTTTGAAGGGGGCGGCTATGGCTACACCTTC
NA | TRBJ1-3 | NA | TRBV28 | CASSPPGGLVGNTIYF | TGTGCCAGCAGTCCTCCCGGGGGGTTGGTAGGAAACACCATATATTTT
NA | TRBJ2-7 | NA | TRBV21-1 | CASTQERRQRYEQYF | TGTGCCAGCACCCAAGAGAGGAGACAGAGATACGAGCAGTACTTC
TRBD1 | TRBJ1-1 | NA | TRBV7-9 | CASSSPGTGTLEAFF | TGTGCCAGCAGCTCTCCCGGGACAGGTACTCTTGAAGCTTTCTTT
TRBD2 | TRBJ2-3 | NA | TRBV4-1 | CASSQDRGGRGDTQYF | TGCGCCAGCAGCCAAGACCGGGGGGGCCGGGGAGATACGCAGTATTTT
TRBD1 | TRBJ2-3 | NA | TRBV30 | CARQGGESRWTDTQYF | TGTGCCAGACAGGGGGGCGAGTCGAGGTGGACAGATACGCAGTATTTT
TRBD1 | TRBJ1-2 | NA | TRBV5-6 | CASSLGQGDYGYTF | TGTGCCAGCAGCTTGGGCCAGGGGGACTATGGCTACACCTTC
NA | TRBJ1-1 | NA | TRBV18 | CASSISGTEAFF | TGTGCCAGCTCGATATCGGGGACTGAAGCTTTCTTT
TRBD1 | TRBJ1-5 | NA | TRBV12-5 | CASGLSPSTGFNQPQHF | TGTGCTAGTGGTTTGTCCCCCTCGACAGGGTTCAATCAGCCCCAGCATTTT
NA | TRBJ2-1 | NA | TRBV5-8 | CASSLYSHGAGANNEQFF | TGTGCCAGCAGCTTGTACTCTCATGGAGCAGGGGCGAACAATGAGCAGTTCTTC
NA | TRBJ1-2 | NA | TRBV7-9 | CASNSQGGGYTF | TGTGCCAGCAATAGCCAAGGGGGTGGCTACACCTTC
NA | TRBJ2-6 | NA | TRBV7-9 | CASSFFELGSSGANVLTF | TGTGCCAGCAGCTTTTTTGAGCTCGGTAGCTCTGGGGCCAACGTCCTGACTTTC
NA | TRBJ2-7 | NA | TRBV7-9 | CASSLGPPPNEQYF | TGTGCCAGCAGCTTAGGGCCACCCCCCAACGAGCAGTACTTC
TRBD1 | TRBJ2-3 | NA | TRBV9 | CASSAPRTGGLGTDTQYF | TGTGCCAGCAGCGCGCCCAGGACAGGGGGCTTAGGTACAGATACGCAGTATTTT
TRBD1 | TRBJ1-2 | NA | TRBV6-5 | CASRSGTGDGYTF | TGTGCCAGCAGATCCGGGACAGGGGATGGCTACACCTTC
NA | TRBJ1-5 | NA | TRBV19 | CASRNPDRYSNQPQHF | TGTGCCAGTCGCAACCCTGACAGATATAGCAATCAGCCCCAGCATTTT
NA | TRBJ1-4 | NA | TRBV4-2 | CASSLKPLIRDGEKLFF | TGTGCCAGCAGCCTCAAACCCCTCATCAGGGATGGCGAAAAACTGTTTTTT
NA | TRBJ2-3 | NA | TRBV29-1 | CSVEDTAPWGSPQDTQYF | TGCAGCGTTGAAGATACAGCCCCCTGGGGCAGCCCTCAGGATACGCAGTATTTT
NA | TRBJ1-1 | NA | TRBV30 | CAWSVSAGGTEAFF | TGTGCCTGGAGTGTGTCTGCGGGGGGGACTGAAGCTTTCTTT
TRBD2 | TRBJ2-3 | once | TRBV27 | CASSLLAGVSTDTQYF | TGTGCCAGCAGTTTATTAGCGGGGGTTAGCACAGATACGCAGTATTTT
NA | TRBJ2-1 | NA | TRBV12-3/TRBV12-4 | CASSLGVEQFF | TGTGCCAGCAGTTTAGGCGTTGAGCAGTTCTTC
TRBD1 | TRBJ2-1 | few | TRBV6-5 | CASKNAGTVVREQFF | TGTGCCAGTAAGAATGCCGGGACAGTAGTTCGCGAGCAGTTCTTC
TRBD1 | TRBJ2-5 | NA | TRBV20-1 | CSASSRGRQETQYF | TGCAGTGCTAGTTCCAGGGGGCGTCAAGAGACCCAGTACTTC
NA | TRBJ1-6 | NA | TRBV5-6 | CASSSDSRSSPLHF | TGTGCCAGCAGCTCGGACAGCCGGAGTTCACCCCTCCACTTT
NA | TRBJ1-6 | NA | TRBV11-2 | CASSLDWESSYNSPLHF | TGTGCCAGCAGCTTAGATTGGGAGAGCTCCTATAATTCACCCCTCCACTTT
NA | TRBJ2-2 | NA | TRBV24-1 | CATSDPDSANTGELFF | TGTGCCACCAGTGACCCCGACAGCGCGAACACCGGGGAGCTGTTTTTT
TRBD2 | TRBJ2-6 | NA | TRBV11-2 | CASSAGLLASSGANVLTF | TGTGCCAGCAGCGCGGGACTACTCGCCAGCTCTGGGGCCAACGTCCTGACTTTC
NA | TRBJ2-3 | NA | TRBV4-1 | CASSQNRVLSTDTQYF | TGCGCCAGCAGCCAGAACAGAGTCCTTAGCACAGATACGCAGTATTTT
TRBD1 | TRBJ2-7 | once | TRBV18 | CASSPGQGAVEQYF | TGTGCCAGCTCACCGGGACAGGGGGCCGTCGAGCAGTACTTC
NA | TRBJ1-5 | once | TRBV12-3/TRBV12-4 | CASTRGYDQPQHF | TGTGCCAGCACAAGGGGTTATGATCAGCCCCAGCATTTT
NA | TRBJ1-3 | NA | TRBV7-2 | CASSLGQTSGNTIYF | TGTGCCAGCAGCTTAGGACAAACCTCTGGAAACACCATATATTTT